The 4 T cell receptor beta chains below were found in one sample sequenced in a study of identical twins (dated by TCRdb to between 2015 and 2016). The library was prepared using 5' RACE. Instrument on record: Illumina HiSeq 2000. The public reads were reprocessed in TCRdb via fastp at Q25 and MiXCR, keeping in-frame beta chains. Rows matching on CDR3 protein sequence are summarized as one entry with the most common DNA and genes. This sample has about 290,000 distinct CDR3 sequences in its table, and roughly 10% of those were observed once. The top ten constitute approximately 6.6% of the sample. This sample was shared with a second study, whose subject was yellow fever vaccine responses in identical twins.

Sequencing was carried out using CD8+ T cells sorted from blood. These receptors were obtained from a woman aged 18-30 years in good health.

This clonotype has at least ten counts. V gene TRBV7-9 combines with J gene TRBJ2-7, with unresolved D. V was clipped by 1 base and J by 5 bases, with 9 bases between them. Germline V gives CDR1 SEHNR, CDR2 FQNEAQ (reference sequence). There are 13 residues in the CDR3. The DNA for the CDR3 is TGTGCCAGCAGCTTAGTGGCAGGTAACGAGCAGTACTTC. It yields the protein CASSLVAGNEQYF.

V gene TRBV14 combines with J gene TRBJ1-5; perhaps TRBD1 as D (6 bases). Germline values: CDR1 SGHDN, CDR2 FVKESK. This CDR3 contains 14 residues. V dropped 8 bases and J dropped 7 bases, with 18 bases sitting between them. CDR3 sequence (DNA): TGTGCCAGCGCCCCCGGGGGCCCGGGGCAGCCCCAGCATTTT. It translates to CASAPGGPGQPQHF.

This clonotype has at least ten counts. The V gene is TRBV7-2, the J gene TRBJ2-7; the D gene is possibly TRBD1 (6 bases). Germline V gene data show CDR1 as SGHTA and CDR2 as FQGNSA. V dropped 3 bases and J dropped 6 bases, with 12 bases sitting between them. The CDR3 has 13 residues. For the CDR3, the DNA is TGTGCCAGCAGCTTCCCGACAGGTTTCGAGCAGTACTTC. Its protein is CASSFPTGFEQYF.

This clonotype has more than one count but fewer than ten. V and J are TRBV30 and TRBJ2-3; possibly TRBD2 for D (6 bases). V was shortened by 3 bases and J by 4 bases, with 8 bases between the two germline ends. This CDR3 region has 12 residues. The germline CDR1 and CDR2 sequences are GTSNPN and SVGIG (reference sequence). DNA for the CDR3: TGTGCCTGGAGGACGGGAGCAGATACGCAGTATTTT. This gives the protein CAWRTGADTQYF.